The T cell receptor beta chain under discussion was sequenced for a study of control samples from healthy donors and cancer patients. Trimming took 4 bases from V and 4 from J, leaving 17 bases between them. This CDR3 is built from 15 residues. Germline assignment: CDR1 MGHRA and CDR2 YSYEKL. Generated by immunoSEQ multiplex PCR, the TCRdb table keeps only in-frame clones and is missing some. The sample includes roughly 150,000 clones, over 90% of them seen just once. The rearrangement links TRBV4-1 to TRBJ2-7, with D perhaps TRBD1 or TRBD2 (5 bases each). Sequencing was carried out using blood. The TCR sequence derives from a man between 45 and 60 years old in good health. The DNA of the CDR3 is TGCGCCAGCAGCCGAGTCCTCGGGGACGTATACGAGCAGTACTTC. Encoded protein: CASSRVLGDVYEQYF.